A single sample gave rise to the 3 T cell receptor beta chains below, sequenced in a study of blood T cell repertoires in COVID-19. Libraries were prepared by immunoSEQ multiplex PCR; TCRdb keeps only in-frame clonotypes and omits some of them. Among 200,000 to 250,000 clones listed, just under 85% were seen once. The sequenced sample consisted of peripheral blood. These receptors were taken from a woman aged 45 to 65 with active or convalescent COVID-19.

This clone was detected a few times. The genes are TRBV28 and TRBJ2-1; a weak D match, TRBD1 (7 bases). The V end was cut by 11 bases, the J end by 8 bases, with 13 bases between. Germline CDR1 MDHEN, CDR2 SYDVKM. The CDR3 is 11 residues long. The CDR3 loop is CAARGEHEQFF. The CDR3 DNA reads TGTGCCGCCAGGGGGGAACATGAGCAGTTCTTC.

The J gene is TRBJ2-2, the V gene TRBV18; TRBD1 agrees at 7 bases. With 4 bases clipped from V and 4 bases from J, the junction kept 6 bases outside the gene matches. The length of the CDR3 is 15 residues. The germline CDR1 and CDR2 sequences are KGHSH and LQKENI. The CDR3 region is CASSRETGTTGELFF. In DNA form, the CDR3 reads TGTGCCAGCTCACGAGAGACAGGGACCACCGGGGAGCTGTTTTTT. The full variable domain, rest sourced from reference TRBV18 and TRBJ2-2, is NAGVMQNPRHLVRRRGQEARLRCSPMKGHSHVYWYRQLPEEGLKFMVYLQKENIIDESGMPKERFSAEFPKEGPSILRIQQVVRGDSAAYFCASSRETGTTGELFFGEGSRLTVL.

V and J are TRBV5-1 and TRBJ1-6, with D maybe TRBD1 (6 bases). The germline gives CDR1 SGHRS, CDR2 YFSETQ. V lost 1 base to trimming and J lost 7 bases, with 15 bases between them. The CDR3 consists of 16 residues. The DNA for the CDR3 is TGCGCCAGCAGCTTGAACTTGCAGGGGTCGAATTCACCCCTCCACTTT. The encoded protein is CASSLNLQGSNSPLHF.